This TCR beta chain was documented in a study of patients and donors after allogeneic stem cell transplantation. The germline V gene has CDR1 MGHRA and CDR2 YSYEKL. The CDR3 consists of 15 residues. V was clipped by 3 bases and J by 0 bases, with 10 bases between them. TCRdb recomputed calls from the RT-PCR reads with MiXCR, one row per CDR3 protein. In the table there are just over 55,000 distinct CDR3 sequences, approximately 12% of which are singletons. This clonotype showed up just a few times. The J gene is TRBJ2-3, the V gene TRBV4-1; D not certain. Sequenced material: blood, either unsorted or a sorted T cell fraction (not recorded which). The receptor was isolated from a human donor who was either an allogeneic HSCT recipient or a stem cell or donor lymphocyte infusion donor (not recorded which). It is not recorded whose cells these are; they may come from a transplant donor. CDR3 nucleotide sequence: TGCGCCAGCAGCCAGGAATCAGCTAGCACAGATACGCAGTATTTT. Protein product: CASSQESASTDTQYF.